The 12 T cell receptor beta chains given below trace back to one sample, sequenced in a study of blood T cell repertoires in COVID-19. This table comes from immunoSEQ multiplex PCR, and its TCRdb copy is limited to in-frame clones, with some not included. The sample yields some 230,000 clones, 75% to 85% seen once. Sequenced sample: peripheral blood. These receptors all stem from a woman aged 80 or over with COVID-19, enrolled during active disease.

Remarks on this clone: The junction shows a germline mismatch at one end, possibly a read error. The gene calls are TRBV10-3 and TRBJ2-7, with TRBD1 matching 8 bases. This CDR3 region has 11 residues. CDR1 and CDR2 (germline): ENHRY, SYGVKD. The CDR3: CAISGGTGGNF. The CDR3 DNA sequence: TGTGCCATCAGTGGGGGGACAGGAGGCAACTTC.

This rearrangement joins TRBV18 to TRBJ2-2, with D unclear. Germline CDR1 reads KGHSH; CDR2 reads LQKENI. This CDR3 spans 13 amino acids. Trimming shortened V by 5 bases and J by 6 bases, and 10 bases separated the two germline ends. Here the CDR3 reads CASSNDGSGELFF. CDR3 bases: TGTGCCAGCTCAAATGATGGCTCCGGGGAGCTGTTTTTT.

This chain joins TRBV7-2 and TRBJ2-2; tentative D call: TRBD2 (5 bases). The CDR3 runs 14 residues. V was clipped by 6 bases and J by 2 bases, with 10 bases between them. Germline V gives CDR1 SGHTA, CDR2 FQGNSA. The CDR3 loop is CASRSRGNTGELFF. The DNA of the CDR3 is TGTGCCAGCAGGTCTCGGGGTAACACCGGGGAGCTGTTTTTT.

This clone was observed once. The genes are TRBV5-1 and TRBJ1-1, with TRBD1 matching 9 bases. The CDR3 consists of 13 residues. Germline assignment: CDR1 SGHRS and CDR2 YFSETQ. Trimming took 6 bases from V and 4 from J; bases not matched to a gene: 4. The CDR3 bases are TGCGCCAGCAATCAACAGGGGGCCACTGAAGCTTTCTTT. Its translation: CASNQQGATEAFF.

The chain recombines TRBV6-6 with TRBJ1-1; D possibly corresponds to TRBD1 (5 bases). Germline V gene lookup returns CDR1 MNHNY and CDR2 SVGAGI (reference sequence). This CDR3 is built from 13 residues. Deletions cut 6 bases from V and 0 bases from J, with 8 bases between. This chain's CDR3 is CASRPTVNTEAFF. CDR3 nucleotide sequence: TGTGCCAGCAGACCGACAGTGAACACTGAAGCTTTCTTT.

This chain connects TRBV7-9 to TRBJ1-3, with TRBD1 identical over 7 bases. J lost 0 bases, V lost 3 bases, and 8 bases had no gene match. Germline V gene sequence: CDR1 SEHNR, CDR2 FQNEAQ (reference sequence). CDR3 length: 17 amino acids. In DNA, the CDR3 is TGTGCCAGCAGCTTTTCCGGGGACAGCCTCTCTGGAAACACCATATATTTT. Protein: CASSFSGDSLSGNTIYF.

This CDR3 reads CSVRTNPYQETQYF. The CDR3 DNA sequence: TGCAGCGTTCGGACAAATCCCTACCAAGAGACCCAGTACTTC. This chain joins TRBV29-1 and TRBJ2-5, with D tentatively TRBD1 (5 bases). Germline V gene data show CDR1 as SQVTM and CDR2 as ANQGSEA. V shed 5 bases and J shed 0 bases, with 13 bases lying between them. There are 14 residues in the CDR3.

J is TRBJ1-6 and V is TRBV30, with D unresolved. Trimming shortened V by 2 bases and J by 7 bases, and 12 bases separated the two germline ends. The CDR3 has 14 residues. From germline, CDR1 is GTSNPN and CDR2 SVGIG (reference sequence). The CDR3 reads CAWSRTNKNSPLHF. As DNA, the CDR3 is TGTGCCTGGAGTCGTACGAACAAGAATTCACCCCTCCACTTT. Supplemented by reference TRBV30 and TRBJ1-6, the full variable domain reads SQTIHQWPATLVQPVGSPLSLECTVEGTSNPNLYWYRQAAGRGLQLLFYSVGIGQISSEVPQNLSASRPQDRQFILSSKKLLLSDSGFYLCAWSRTNKNSPLHFGNGTRLTVT.

The chain joins TRBV18 to TRBJ2-7, with D perhaps TRBD1 (7 bases). CDR1 KGHSH and CDR2 LQKENI come from the germline V gene. V was clipped by 3 bases and J by 7 bases, with 13 bases between them. The CDR3 is made up of 13 amino acids. Here the CDR3 reads CASSPIQGGEQYF. The DNA of the CDR3 is TGTGCCAGCTCACCGATCCAGGGGGGTGAGCAGTACTTC.

For this clone: The identical CDR3 is also encoded by other nucleotide sequences in the sample. The chain employs TRBV6-5 and TRBJ1-1; D perhaps matches TRBD1 (6 bases). CDR3 size: 14 residues. Trimming shortened V by 2 bases and J by 5 bases, and 12 bases separated the two germline ends. Germline V gives CDR1 MNHEY, CDR2 SVGAGI. The CDR3 DNA sequence: TGTGCCAGCAGTTACAAGGGGGTAGGGACTGAAGCTTTCTTT. This translates into CASSYKGVGTEAFF.

This chain joins TRBV29-1 and TRBJ2-3; TRBD2 aligns across 9 bases. V lost 6 bases to trimming and J lost 3 bases; unmatched junction nucleotides: 4. Germline assignment: CDR1 SQVTM and CDR2 ANQGSEA. This CDR3 has 13 amino acids. The CDR3 here is CSVLREGTDTQYF. DNA for the CDR3: TGCAGCGTGTTGCGGGAGGGTACAGATACGCAGTATTTT.

The chain uses TRBV2 and TRBJ1-4; tentative D call: TRBD1 (6 bases). Germline V lookup: CDR1 SNHLY, CDR2 FYNNEI. Trimming left V 10 bases short and J 5 bases short, with 14 bases between. The CDR3 has 13 amino acids. The DNA for the CDR3 is TGTGCCACGACAGGAACTCTCAATGAAAAACTGTTTTTT. Its protein is CATTGTLNEKLFF. The variable domain in full, completed from reference TRBV2 and TRBJ1-4, reads EPEVTQTPSHQVTQMGQEVILRCVPISNHLYFYWYRQILGQKVEFLVSFYNNEISEKSEIFDDQFSVERPDGSNFTLKIRSTKLEDSAMYFCATTGTLNEKLFFGSGTQLSVL.